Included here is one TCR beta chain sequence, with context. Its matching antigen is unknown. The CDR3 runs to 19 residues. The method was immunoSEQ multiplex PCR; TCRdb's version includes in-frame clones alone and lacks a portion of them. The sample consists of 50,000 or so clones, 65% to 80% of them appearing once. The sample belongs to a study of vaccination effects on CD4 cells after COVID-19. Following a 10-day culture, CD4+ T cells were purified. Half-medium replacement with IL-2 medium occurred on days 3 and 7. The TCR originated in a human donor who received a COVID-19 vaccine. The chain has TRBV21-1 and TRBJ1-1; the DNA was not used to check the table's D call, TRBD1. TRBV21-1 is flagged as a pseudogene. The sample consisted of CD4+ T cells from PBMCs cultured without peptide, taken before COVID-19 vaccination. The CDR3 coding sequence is TGTGCCAGCAGCAAACACGTTGGGACAGACCCCAGTTCCAACACTGAAGCTTTCTTT. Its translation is CASSKHVGTDPSSNTEAFF.